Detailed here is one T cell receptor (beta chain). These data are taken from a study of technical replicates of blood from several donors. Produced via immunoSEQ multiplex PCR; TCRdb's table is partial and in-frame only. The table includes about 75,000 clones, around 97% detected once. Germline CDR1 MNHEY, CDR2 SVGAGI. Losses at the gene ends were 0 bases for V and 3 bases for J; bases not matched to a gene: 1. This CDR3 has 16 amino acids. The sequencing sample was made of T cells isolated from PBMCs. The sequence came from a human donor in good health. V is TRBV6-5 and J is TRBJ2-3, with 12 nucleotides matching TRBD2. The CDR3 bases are TGTGCCAGCAGTTACTCGGGGACTAGCGGGACAGATACGCAGTATTTT. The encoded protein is CASSYSGTSGTDTQYF.